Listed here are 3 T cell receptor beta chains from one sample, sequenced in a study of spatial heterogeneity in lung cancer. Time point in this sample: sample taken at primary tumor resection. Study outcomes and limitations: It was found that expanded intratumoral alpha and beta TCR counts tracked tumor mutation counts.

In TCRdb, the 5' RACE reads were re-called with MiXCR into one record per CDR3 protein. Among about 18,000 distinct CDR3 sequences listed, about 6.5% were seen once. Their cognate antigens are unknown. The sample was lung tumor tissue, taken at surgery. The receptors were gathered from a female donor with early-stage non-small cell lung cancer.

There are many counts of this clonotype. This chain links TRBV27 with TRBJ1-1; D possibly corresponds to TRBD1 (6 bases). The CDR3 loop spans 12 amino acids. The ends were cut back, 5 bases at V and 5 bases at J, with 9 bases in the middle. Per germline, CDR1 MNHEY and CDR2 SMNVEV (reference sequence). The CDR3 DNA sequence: TGTGCCAGCAGTATACAGGGTACTGAAGCTTTCTTT. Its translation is CASSIQGTEAFF.

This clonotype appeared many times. The CDR3 reads CSVVGTEAFF. DNA for the CDR3: TGCAGCGTTGTAGGCACTGAAGCTTTCTTT. This chain uses TRBV29-1 with TRBJ1-1, with no clear D. Per the germline V gene, CDR1 is SQVTM and CDR2 is ANQGSEA. Deletions cut 4 bases from V and 4 bases from J, with 4 bases between. The length of the CDR3 is 10 residues.

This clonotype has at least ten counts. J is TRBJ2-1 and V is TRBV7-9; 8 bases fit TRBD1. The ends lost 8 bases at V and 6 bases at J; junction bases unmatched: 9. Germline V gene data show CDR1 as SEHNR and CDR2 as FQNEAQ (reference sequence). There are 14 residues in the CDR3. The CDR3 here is CASGRDRGINEQFF. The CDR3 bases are TGTGCCAGCGGACGTGACAGGGGTATCAATGAGCAGTTCTTC.